The present T cell receptor (beta chain) was sequenced within a study of early T cells in non-severe SARS-CoV-2 infection. General observations from the study: Anti-spike CD8 specificities were favored by VDJdb matching, whose results missed private and CD4 specificities.

Worth noting for this clonotype: The target antigen is unknown.

TCRdb re-called the 5' RACE reads with MiXCR, one entry per CDR3 protein. The data show some 58,000 distinct CDR3 sequences, over 10% seen once. The V and J ends lost 7 bases and 4 bases respectively, with 23 bases between them. Germline V gene data show CDR1 as GTSNPN and CDR2 as SVGIG (reference sequence). The CDR3 runs to 15 residues. The chain employs TRBV30 and TRBJ2-7; D call uncertain. The TCR sequence derives from an adult who was a healthcare worker with PCR-confirmed SARS-CoV-2 infection or an uninfected control (not recorded which). Sequencing used whole blood. CDR3 DNA sequence: TGTGCCTACAACTCTCCGACACTCTATCTGTACGAGCAGTACTTC. This encodes CAYNSPTLYLYEQYF.